A selection of T cell receptor beta chains follows, all from one sample in a study of control samples from healthy donors and cancer patients. This table comes from immunoSEQ multiplex PCR, and its TCRdb copy is limited to in-frame clones, with some not included. The data hold about 120,000 clones, with 75% to 90% observed a single time. The source material was PBMCs. The receptors originated from a woman in her forties or fifties with colorectal cancer. Each CDR3 is given with its conserved first and last residue. The order of the fields is J gene, D gene, V gene, clone size, CDR3 protein, CDR3 DNA. D genes are given only for firm matches. Rows may omit the clone size; those that give it use once, few, many or a size class.

TRBJ1-1 | NA | TRBV23-1 | NA | CASSQVRAPNTEAFF | TGCGCCAGCAGTCAAGTTCGGGCACCGAACACTGAAGCTTTCTTT
TRBJ2-1 | NA | TRBV29-1 | NA | CSAHRAAYNEQFF | TGCAGCGCCCACCGCGCTGCCTACAATGAGCAGTTCTTC
TRBJ1-5 | NA | TRBV28 | NA | CASSFPSNQPQHF | TGTGCCAGCAGTTTTCCTAGCAATCAGCCCCAGCATTTT
TRBJ2-7 | NA | TRBV9 | NA | CASSGGGGRSHEQYF | TGTGCCAGCAGCGGGGGGGGCGGGAGATCTCACGAGCAGTACTTC
TRBJ1-2 | NA | TRBV12-3/TRBV12-4 | once | CASSTGSGYGYTF | TGTGCCAGCAGTACAGGGTCTGGCTATGGCTACACCTTC
TRBJ2-1 | NA | TRBV11-3 | NA | CASSARRGGFDEQFF | TGTGCCAGCAGCGCCCGCAGAGGAGGTTTTGATGAGCAGTTCTTC
TRBJ2-2 | TRBD2 | TRBV2 | once | CASSGTSSNTGELFF | TGTGCCAGCAGCGGGACTAGCAGCAACACCGGGGAGCTGTTTTTT
TRBJ2-2 | NA | TRBV18 | NA | CASSPGQPTNTGELFF | TGTGCCAGCTCACCGGGACAACCGACGAACACCGGGGAGCTGTTTTTT
TRBJ2-3 | TRBD2 | TRBV5-1 | NA | CASSSGGSGRTDTQYF | TGCGCCAGCAGCTCGGGCGGTAGCGGGAGGACAGATACGCAGTATTTT
TRBJ1-3 | NA | TRBV19 | NA | CASTRRFGNTIYF | TGTGCCAGTACGCGCAGATTTGGAAACACCATATATTTT
TRBJ1-2 | TRBD1 | TRBV28 | NA | CASRRGGQRPDYTF | TGTGCCAGCAGACGGGGGGGACAGAGGCCTGACTACACCTTC
TRBJ2-4 | NA | TRBV5-6 | NA | CASSLGQGRNIQYF | TGTGCCAGCAGCTTGGGGCAGGGGAGAAACATTCAGTACTTC
TRBJ1-2 | NA | TRBV2 | NA | CASSERRNYGYTF | TGTGCCAGCAGCGAGAGAAGGAACTATGGCTACACCTTC
TRBJ2-2 | NA | TRBV18 | NA | CASSPPFMPPPDPGTGELFF | TGTGCCAGCTCACCACCTTTTATGCCGCCCCCGGACCCTGGGACCGGGGAGCTGTTTTTT
TRBJ1-3 | NA | TRBV10-1 | NA | CASGQSSGNTIYF | TGCGCCAGCGGACAGAGCTCTGGAAACACCATATATTTT
TRBJ2-5 | TRBD2 | TRBV5-1 | NA | CASSLGTSGVPETQYF | TGCGCCAGCAGCTTGGGGACTAGCGGGGTCCCAGAGACCCAGTACTTC
TRBJ2-7 | TRBD2 | TRBV19 | NA | CASSRYVSGSSYEQYF | TGTGCCAGTAGTAGATACGTCAGCGGGAGTTCTTACGAGCAGTACTTC
TRBJ2-2 | TRBD2 | TRBV3-1/TRBV3-2 | NA | CASSPSASGSGELFF | TGTGCCAGCAGCCCATCGGCTAGCGGATCCGGGGAGCTGTTTTTT
TRBJ2-5 | TRBD2 | TRBV20-1 | NA | CSAPGGTQYF | TGCAGTGCCCCGGGGGGGACCCAGTACTTC
TRBJ2-5 | NA | TRBV5-1 | NA | CASSWDRAGAQYF | TGCGCCAGCAGCTGGGACCGTGCTGGGGCCCAGTACTTC
TRBJ1-6 | NA | TRBV3-1/TRBV3-2 | once | CATRQSSYNSPLHF | TGTGCCACCCGACAGAGCTCCTATAATTCACCCCTCCACTTT
TRBJ2-1 | TRBD2 | TRBV20-1 | NA | CSASLREPLNEQFF | TGCAGTGCTAGTCTGCGGGAGCCCCTCAATGAGCAGTTCTTC
TRBJ2-7 | TRBD2 | TRBV19 | NA | CASSIIMGGLDEQYF | TGTGCCAGTAGTATAATTATGGGAGGGCTTGATGAGCAGTACTTC
TRBJ1-4 | NA | TRBV5-1 | NA | CASSLPTNEKLFF | TGCGCCAGCAGCCTTCCAACTAATGAAAAACTGTTTTTT
TRBJ2-7 | TRBD1 | TRBV2 | NA | CASRLQGVPYEQYF | TGTGCCAGCAGACTCCAGGGGGTACCCTACGAGCAGTACTTC
TRBJ1-5 | NA | TRBV7-8 | NA | CASSPLSGLGNQPQHF | TGTGCCAGCAGCCCCTTGTCAGGGTTGGGCAATCAGCCCCAGCATTTT
TRBJ2-4 | NA | TRBV2 | NA | CASETGLAKNIQYF | TGTGCCAGCGAGACAGGACTAGCCAAAAACATTCAGTACTTC
TRBJ2-7 | NA | TRBV11-2 | NA | CASSLGEQYF | TGTGCCAGCAGCTTAGGGGAGCAGTACTTC
TRBJ1-1 | TRBD1 | TRBV4-1 | NA | CASSQRTGIHTEAFF | TGCGCCAGCAGCCAAAGGACAGGAATACACACTGAAGCTTTCTTT